What follows are 10 T cell receptor beta chains derived from one specimen sequenced in a study of T cell repertoires in cytomegalovirus infection. Their specific antigens are unknown. TCRdb itself ran the reads through MiXCR, one entry per CDR3 protein. This sample has fewer than 350,000 distinct CDR3 sequences, with almost 30% found just once. The sample in question was cultured PBMCs, obtained from culture after CMV antigen stimulation. All receptors come from a human donor in good health (CMV status not recorded). Some clones in this sample may be carry-over from other donors' samples.

This clonotype has ten or more counts. The chain employs TRBV7-2 and TRBJ2-1, with 7 positions matching TRBD2. Germline V gene sequence: CDR1 SGHTA, CDR2 FQGNSA. CDR3 length: 13 amino acids. V lost 7 bases, J lost 5 bases, and 5 bases stayed unmatched. In DNA form, the CDR3 reads TGTGCCAGCACCTTGACTAGCAACAATGAGCAGTTCTTC. Translation: CASTLTSNNEQFF.

The genes are TRBV27 and TRBJ2-4; 10 bases fit TRBD1. This CDR3 comprises 15 residues. Trimming took 3 bases from V and 9 from J; bases not matched to a gene: 8. Germline V lookup: CDR1 MNHEY, CDR2 SMNVEV (reference sequence). The CDR3 region has the DNA TGTGCCAGCAGTTTCCTTCAGACAGGGGGCAGCATTCAGTACTTC. It is translated as CASSFLQTGGSIQYF.

This clonotype was seen more than once but under ten times. The rearrangement links TRBV7-9 to TRBJ2-1, with D unresolved. V lost 0 bases to trimming and J lost 5 bases, with 14 bases between them. The length of the CDR3 is 16 residues. Germline assignment: CDR1 SEHNR and CDR2 FQNEAQ (reference sequence). CDR3 protein: CASSLARHGLNNEQFF. Here the CDR3 DNA reads TGTGCCAGCAGCTTAGCCCGACACGGATTAAACAATGAGCAGTTCTTC. The full variable domain, rest sourced from reference TRBV7-9 and TRBJ2-1, is DTGVSQNPRHKITKRGQNVTFRCDPISEHNRLYWYRQTLGQGPEFLTYFQNEAQLEKSRLLSDRFSAERPKGSFSTLEIQRTEQGDSAMYLCASSLARHGLNNEQFFGPGTRLTVL.

The V call is TRBV7-9, the J call TRBJ1-3; D gene ambiguous. V lost 5 bases and J 14 bases, leaving 19 bases between the germline ends. Germline loops: CDR1 SEHNR, CDR2 FQNEAQ (reference sequence). The CDR3 runs 13 residues. The CDR3 loop reads CASSRPRMSGVYF. The CDR3 nucleotides read TGTGCCAGCAGCCGCCCCCGAATGAGCGGGGTATATTTT.

The V call is TRBV27, the J call TRBJ2-1, with a tentative D call TRBD2 (5 bases). Germline values: CDR1 MNHEY, CDR2 SMNVEV (reference sequence). The CDR3 is made up of 13 amino acids. The V gene lost 3 bases and the J gene lost 6 bases, with 9 bases spanning the gap. CDR3 nucleotide sequence: TGTGCCAGCAGTTTGACTAAGCTCAATGAGCAGTTCTTC. It translates to CASSLTKLNEQFF.

The chain combines TRBV6-1 with TRBJ2-2; 7 nucleotides line up with TRBD1. Germline CDR1 and CDR2: MNHNS and SASEGT. Trimming at V came to 8 bases and at J to 6 bases, leaving 15 bases not matched to a gene. This CDR3 is 16 amino acids long. The CDR3 region has the DNA TGTGCCAGCTCCCCAACAGGGGCCTCGTTTTCCGGGGAGCTGTTTTTT. This encodes CASSPTGASFSGELFF.

The CDR3 loop is CASTNPSLAFF. In DNA, the CDR3 is TGTGCCAGCACTAACCCTAGTCTAGCTTTCTTT. The chain has TRBV6-6 and TRBJ1-1; D unclear. Per the germline V gene, CDR1 is MNHNY and CDR2 is SVGAGI (reference sequence). The CDR3 sequence is 11 residues long. Deletions cut 7 bases from V and 10 bases from J, with 13 bases between.

V gene TRBV7-2 combines with J gene TRBJ2-3; 11 bases match TRBD2. Germline V lookup: CDR1 SGHTA, CDR2 FQGNSA. This CDR3 has 14 residues. Trimming took 6 bases from V and 5 from J; bases not matched to a gene: 4. CDR3 region: CASRLAGAGDTQYF. In DNA, the CDR3 is TGTGCCAGCAGACTAGCGGGAGCGGGAGATACGCAGTATTTT.

This clonotype was seen a few times. This chain links TRBV5-6 with TRBJ2-7; TRBD2 matches 7 bases. The CDR3 runs to 14 residues. In germline, CDR1 is SGHDT, CDR2 YYEEEE. The junction had 9 bases not matched to a gene; V was cut back by 5 bases and J by 4 bases. CDR3 amino acids: CASRDGTKLYEQYF. The CDR3 DNA sequence: TGTGCCAGCAGGGACGGGACTAAATTGTACGAGCAGTACTTC.

Details on this clonotype: Mismatch with germline at one junction end may stem from a read error. The J gene is TRBJ1-1, the V gene TRBV28, with D tentatively TRBD1 (6 bases). The CDR3 spans 14 residues. Germline V lookup: CDR1 MDHEN, CDR2 SYDVKM. CDR3 protein: CAGSYRENNAEAFF. The CDR3 DNA follows: TGTGCCGGCAGTTACAGGGAGAACAACGCTGAAGCTTTCTTT.